The clone carrying this T cell receptor beta chain was seen only a few times. Repertoires were generated with immunoSEQ multiplex PCR, while TCRdb's copy carries only in-frame clones and drops some. This table has roughly 250,000 clones, around 84% appearing once. This sample was included in a study of blood T cell repertoires in COVID-19. For the study at large: Material from acute and convalescent COVID-19 was sourced from the United States, Italy and Spain. PBMCs, B-cell-depleted T cells, or T cells provided the cDNA or gDNA that made up the material.

The CDR3 spans 16 residues. The germline gives CDR1 SGHDN, CDR2 FVKESK. Trimming at V came to 6 bases and at J to 1 base, leaving 9 bases not matched to a gene. Recovery meant two consecutive negative NP/OP PCR tests, professional clearance, or resolved symptoms. Material: PBMCs or T cells enriched from blood (not recorded which). V is TRBV14 and J is TRBJ2-3; 8 nucleotides match TRBD2. This TCR derives from a woman in her forties or fifties who had recovered from COVID-19. The CDR3 sequence is CASSQNSGVGTDTQYF. DNA for the CDR3: TGTGCCAGCAGTCAGAATAGCGGGGTCGGCACAGATACGCAGTATTTT.